This TCR beta chain emerged from a study of CD8 T cells in Susac syndrome. Random hexamers primed reverse transcription of about 0.45 to 1 ug RNA. Across 54 Vbeta and 13 Jbeta, TCR beta CDR3 was amplified with immunoSEQ multiplex PCR. Using its own MiXCR run on the immunoSEQ multiplex PCR reads, TCRdb lists one record per CDR3 protein. The sample includes about 200,000 distinct CDR3 sequences, about 95% of them seen just once. The clonotype was recovered from a human donor in good health. The sample comprised CD4+ T cells from PBMCs.

Written as DNA, the CDR3 is TGTGCCAGCAGCCAAGTGGAAAACGAGCAGTACTTC. This gives the protein CASSQVENEQYF. V is TRBV3-1 and J is TRBJ2-7; no clear D gene. The CDR3 has 12 amino acids. The germline V gene has CDR1 LGHDT and CDR2 YNNKEL (reference sequence). Trimming took 1 base from V and 5 from J, leaving 6 bases between them.